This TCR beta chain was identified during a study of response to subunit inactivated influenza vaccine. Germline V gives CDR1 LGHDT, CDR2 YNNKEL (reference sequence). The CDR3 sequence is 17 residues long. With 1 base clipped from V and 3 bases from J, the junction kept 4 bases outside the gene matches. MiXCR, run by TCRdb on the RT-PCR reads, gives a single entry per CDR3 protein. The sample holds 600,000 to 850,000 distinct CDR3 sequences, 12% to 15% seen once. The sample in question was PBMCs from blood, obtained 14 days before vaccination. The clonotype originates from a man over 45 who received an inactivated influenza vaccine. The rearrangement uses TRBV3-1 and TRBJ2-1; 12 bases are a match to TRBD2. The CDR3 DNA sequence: TGTGCCAGCAGCCAAGGACTAGCGGGAGTAGTCTACAATGAGCAGTTCTTC. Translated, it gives CASSQGLAGVVYNEQFF.